The 19 T cell receptor beta chains below were found in one sample sequenced in a study of T cells in Graves' hyperthyroidism and ophthalmopathy. What was amplified from RNA transcripts were TCR beta CDR3 regions. RT-PCR in the first round (using the HTBI primer set) targeted the TCR CDR3. One entry per CDR3 protein, called by TCRdb with MiXCR from the multiplex PCR reads. The sample records 200,000 to 300,000 distinct CDR3 sequences, approximately 23% being singletons. The specimen was blood. The receptors derive from a woman aged 40 to 50 with Graves' ophthalmopathy.

This clonotype has ten or more counts. The chain couples TRBV9 to TRBJ2-2; unclear D gene. The CDR3 consists of 13 residues. Germline V gene sequence: CDR1 SGDLS, CDR2 YYNGEE. Trimming pared 0 bases from V and 7 bases from J, leaving 7 bases between. CDR3: CASSVESVGELFF. The CDR3 nucleotides read TGTGCCAGCAGCGTAGAGTCGGTCGGGGAGCTGTTTTTT.

V and J are TRBV6-1 and TRBJ2-7, with D hard to call. This CDR3 comprises 14 residues. Germline CDR1 MNHNS, CDR2 SASEGT. V was shortened by 6 bases and J by 3 bases, with 15 bases between the two germline ends. The CDR3 DNA is TGTGCCAGCAGGGCTCTCTCCACGGGCTACGAGCAGTACTTC. Translation: CASRALSTGYEQYF.

This clonotype was observed a handful of times. This chain joins TRBV6-1 and TRBJ2-7, with 9 bases identical to TRBD1. CDR3 length equals 15 residues. With V trimmed by 6 bases and J by 5 bases, 11 bases remained unmatched. Germline CDR1 MNHNS, CDR2 SASEGT. CDR3 in amino acids: CASRTSGQGNHEQYF. The CDR3 coding sequence is TGTGCCAGCAGAACATCGGGACAGGGTAACCACGAGCAGTACTTC.

This clonotype has more than one count but fewer than ten. The rearrangement joins TRBV11-2 to TRBJ2-1, with 7 positions matching TRBD2. The CDR3 spans 16 residues. Per the germline V gene, CDR1 is SGHAT and CDR2 is FQNNGV. V dropped 4 bases and J dropped 8; count of bases not matched to a gene: 14. CDR3 region: CASSSLRGRVGDEQFF. The CDR3 region has the DNA TGTGCCAGCAGCTCCCTACGGGGGAGGGTGGGCGATGAGCAGTTCTTC.

This clonotype appeared many times. The J gene is TRBJ1-2, the V gene TRBV18; no definite D call. The CDR3 sequence is 13 residues long. Trimming shortened V by 3 bases and J by 7 bases, and 12 bases separated the two germline ends. Germline CDR1 reads KGHSH; CDR2 reads LQKENI. In DNA, the CDR3 is TGTGCCAGCTCACCGCAAATCTGGGCTGGCTACACCTTC. Translated, it gives CASSPQIWAGYTF.

This clonotype was recorded many times. Its ends do not fully match the called genes, so a read error is possible. The rearrangement joins TRBV6-5 to TRBJ2-7, with D unclear. The V gene's germline CDR1 is MNHEY and CDR2 SVGAGI. This CDR3 has 12 amino acids. The CDR3 loop reads CAGSYGSYEQYF. CDR3 DNA sequence: TGTGCCGGCAGTTACGGATCATACGAGCAGTACTTC.

A word on this clonotype: A read error is possible here, since a much larger clone lies one base away. V gene TRBV20-1 combines with J gene TRBJ2-2; 9 positions agree with TRBD2. This CDR3 has 15 residues. The V gene's germline CDR1 is DFQATT and CDR2 SNEGSKA (reference sequence). This CDR3 reads CSARGVAGATGELVF. CDR3 bases: TGCAGTGCTAGAGGGGTAGCGGGAGCTACCGGGGAGCTGGTTTTT.

This clonotype showed up many times. The chain uses TRBV6-1 and TRBJ2-7; 7 bases line up with TRBD2. Looked up from germline, CDR1 is MNHNS and CDR2 is SASEGT. V shed 1 base and J 3 bases; nucleotides not matched to a gene: 9. The CDR3 has 16 residues. The chain's CDR3 is CASSEVLGDYIYEQYF. CDR3 in DNA: TGTGCCAGCAGTGAAGTACTAGGGGACTACATCTACGAGCAGTACTTC.

The J gene is TRBJ2-5, the V gene TRBV6-5, with TRBD1 identical over 7 bases. The CDR3 runs to 15 residues. Unmatched junction bases numbered 12, after V lost 6 bases and J lost 5 bases. Germline lookup yields CDR1 MNHEY and CDR2 SVGAGI. CDR3 coding DNA: TGTGCCAGCAGATTACAGGGGTGGGGGCACGAGACCCAGTACTTC. It is translated as CASRLQGWGHETQYF.

Many counts were recorded for this clonotype. This rearrangement joins TRBV4-1 to TRBJ1-5; TRBD1 is a possible D gene (5 bases). This CDR3 comprises 16 residues. Germline CDR1 MGHRA, CDR2 YSYEKL. V gave up 1 base and J gave up 2 bases, with 12 bases separating them. CDR3 residues: CASSQVGGGRNQPQHF. In nucleotides, the CDR3 is TGCGCCAGCAGCCAAGTTGGGGGGGGACGCAATCAGCCCCAGCATTTT.

There are a few counts of this clonotype. The chain employs TRBV4-1 and TRBJ2-5, with 9 bases aligning to TRBD1. The CDR3 extends over 17 amino acids. Germline V lookup: CDR1 MGHRA, CDR2 YSYEKL. With V trimmed by 0 bases and J by 5 bases, 10 bases remained unmatched. CDR3 loop: CASSQDSRTGAGETQYF. The CDR3 coding sequence is TGCGCCAGCAGCCAAGATTCCCGGACAGGGGCGGGGGAGACCCAGTACTTC.

This clonotype came up many times. The chain couples TRBV18 to TRBJ1-3; TRBD1 agrees at 7 bases. Trimming removed 3 bases from V and 0 bases from J; junction bases left unmatched: 11. The CDR3 length is 18 residues. CDR1 KGHSH and CDR2 LQKENI come from the germline V gene. CDR3 residues: CASSPSTGPVLSGNTIYF. CDR3 nucleotides: TGTGCCAGCTCACCTTCGACAGGGCCCGTCCTCTCTGGAAACACCATATATTTT.

This clonotype was picked up many times. This sequence joins TRBV7-9 and TRBJ2-7; 10 bases are a match to TRBD1. Trimming at V came to 4 bases and at J to 5 bases, leaving 5 bases not matched to a gene. Per germline, CDR1 SEHNR and CDR2 FQNEAQ (reference sequence). The CDR3 totals 14 residues. The DNA for the CDR3 is TGTGCCAGCAGCTATAGTGGGACAGGGGACGAGCAGTACTTC. Its protein product is CASSYSGTGDEQYF.

The chain has TRBV7-9 and TRBJ1-1; D uncertain. From germline, CDR1 is SEHNR and CDR2 FQNEAQ (reference sequence). V gave up 6 bases and J gave up 4 bases, with 9 bases separating them. This CDR3 region has 12 residues. CDR3 residues: CASRVGSTEAFF. CDR3 sequence (DNA): TGTGCCAGCAGAGTGGGAAGCACTGAAGCTTTCTTT.

This clonotype appeared a single time. This rearrangement joins TRBV9 to TRBJ2-5, with D maybe TRBD2 (6 bases). Per germline, CDR1 SGDLS and CDR2 YYNGEE. This CDR3 comprises 21 residues. Trimming left V 0 bases short and J 1 base short, with 28 bases between. The CDR3 here is CASSVEAELISGDSSQETQYF. The CDR3 bases are TGTGCCAGCAGCGTAGAAGCTGAGCTAATTTCCGGGGACTCTTCCCAAGAGACCCAGTACTTC.

This clonotype has ten or more counts. V is TRBV19 and J is TRBJ2-7; D might be TRBD1 (5 bases). This CDR3 has 15 residues. V was shortened by 3 bases and J by 0 bases, with 12 bases between the two germline ends. Germline assignment: CDR1 LNHDA and CDR2 SQIVND (reference sequence). CDR3: CASSIATGSSYEQYF. The DNA for the CDR3 is TGTGCCAGTAGTATCGCTACAGGTAGCTCCTACGAGCAGTACTTC. Full variable domain (missing parts from reference TRBV19 and TRBJ2-7): DGGITQSPKYLFRKEGQNVTLSCEQNLNHDAMYWYRQDPGQGLRLIYYSQIVNDFQKGDIAEGYSVSREKKESFPLTVTSAQKNPTAFYLCASSIATGSSYEQYFGPGTRLTVT.

As to this clonotype: No conserved phenylalanine or tryptophan is present at the end of the CDR3, so a read error is the likely explanation. The CDR3 DNA reads as TGTGCCTGGACACCAGGACAGGGTAATGGCTACACCTCA. This sequence encodes CAWTPGQGNGYTS. The chain links TRBV30 to TRBJ1-2; 8 nucleotides line up with TRBD1. The germline gives CDR1 GTSNPN, CDR2 SVGIG (reference sequence). V lost 4 bases, J lost 6 bases, and 7 bases stayed unmatched. The CDR3 spans 13 residues.

This clonotype was picked up many times. The V call is TRBV25-1, the J call TRBJ1-1; TRBD1 is a possible D gene (6 bases). Trimming took off 8 bases at V and 5 bases at J, with 15 bases between the two ends. Germline assignment: CDR1 MGHDK and CDR2 SYGVNS. The CDR3 length is 13 residues. CDR3 sequence (DNA): TGTGCCAGCGCCTGGGGGGGCGGGACTGAAGCTTTCTTT. Translated, it gives CASAWGGGTEAFF.

This clonotype was counted ten times or more. The V call is TRBV6-5, the J call TRBJ1-2; D not resolved. Trimming shortened V by 4 bases and J by 7 bases, and 13 bases separated the two germline ends. CDR3 length: 13 residues. The V gene's germline CDR1 is MNHEY and CDR2 SVGAGI. CDR3 coding DNA: TGTGCCAGCAGTTCCCAAAGGTCGGCTGGCTACACCTTC. Translation: CASSSQRSAGYTF.